These 18 T cell receptor beta chains originate from one sample sequenced in a study of T cell responses to AZD1222 COVID-19 vaccine. Repertoires were generated with immunoSEQ multiplex PCR, while TCRdb's copy carries only in-frame clones and drops some. The sample shows about 110,000 clones, around nine tenths of them seen only once. This specimen consisted of peripheral blood, obtained on day 0 of AZD1222 vaccination. The origin of the receptors is an adult in good health.

The chain links TRBV7-3 to TRBJ2-2, with TRBD2 identical over 11 bases. V gave up 3 bases and J gave up 5 bases; unmatched junction bases: 2. There are 15 residues in the CDR3. The germline gives CDR1 SGHTA, CDR2 FQGTGA. The CDR3: CASSLGLAVTGELFF. CDR3 nucleotide sequence: TGTGCCAGCAGCTTGGGACTAGCGGTAACCGGGGAGCTGTTTTTT.

The rearrangement links TRBV5-1 to TRBJ1-1; D ambiguous. Trimming removed 4 bases from V and 6 bases from J, with 16 bases in between. The CDR3 contains 14 residues. Germline V gives CDR1 SGHRS, CDR2 YFSETQ. CDR3 residues: CASSLFTQDAEAFF. CDR3 nucleotide sequence: TGCGCCAGCAGCCTATTTACCCAGGATGCTGAAGCTTTCTTT.

The genes are TRBV18 and TRBJ1-3, with D unclear. The germline gives CDR1 KGHSH, CDR2 LQKENI. The CDR3 runs to 11 residues. Trimming shortened V by 10 bases and J by 0 bases, and 4 bases separated the two germline ends. In DNA, the CDR3 is TGTGCCATCCCCTCTGGAAACACCATATATTTT. It specifies CAIPSGNTIYF.

The rearrangement uses TRBV5-1 and TRBJ2-3; D is perhaps TRBD1 (5 bases). The CDR3 length is 17 residues. Germline V gene data show CDR1 as SGHRS and CDR2 as YFSETQ. V was trimmed by 3 bases and J by 2 bases, leaving 19 bases between them. The CDR3 nucleotides are TGCGCCAGCAGCTACCGCCCCCCGACAGAGTCCACAGATACGCAGTATTTT. It specifies CASSYRPPTESTDTQYF.

This chain connects TRBV18 to TRBJ1-1; 7 bases line up with TRBD1. V shed 1 base and J 6 bases; nucleotides not matched to a gene: 5. The CDR3 consists of 14 residues. CDR1 is KGHSH and CDR2 is LQKENI in the germline V gene. CDR3 bases: TGTGCCAGCTCACCACAAACAGGGGTCGCTGAAGCTTTCTTT. It encodes CASSPQTGVAEAFF.

The chain links TRBV7-9 to TRBJ1-6, with TRBD1 as a possible D gene (5 bases). Germline CDR1 reads SEHNR; CDR2 reads FQNEAQ (reference sequence). The CDR3 is 10 residues long. The ends were cut back, 10 bases at V and 14 bases at J, with 12 bases in the middle. This CDR3 is CATMGGTLHF. Written as DNA, the CDR3 is TGTGCCACCATGGGGGGAACCCTCCACTTT. Full variable domain (remainder filled in from reference TRBV7-9 and TRBJ1-6): DTGVSQNPRHKITKRGQNVTFRCDPISEHNRLYWYRQTLGQGPEFLTYFQNEAQLEKSRLLSDRFSAERPKGSFSTLEIQRTEQGDSAMYLCATMGGTLHFGNGTRLTVT.

The chain uses TRBV7-9 and TRBJ2-7, with no clear D. The CDR3 has 16 amino acids. Germline V gene data show CDR1 as SEHNR and CDR2 as FQNEAQ (reference sequence). V was clipped by 4 bases and J by 0 bases, with 16 bases between them. The CDR3 region has the DNA TGTGCCAGCAGCTCAACCGACGGGCTTTACTCCTACGAGCAGTACTTC. As protein: CASSSTDGLYSYEQYF.

V gene TRBV24-1 combines with J gene TRBJ1-4, with 9 bases that match TRBD1. J gave up 1 base and V 3 bases, and 5 bases lay outside the gene matches. The CDR3 consists of 17 residues. Germline CDR1 KGHDR, CDR2 SFDVKD. CDR3 coding DNA: TGTGCCACCAGTGATCCAGGACAGGGGCTAACTAATGAAAAACTGTTTTTT. Amino acids: CATSDPGQGLTNEKLFF.

The chain has TRBV19 and TRBJ2-2, with 7 nucleotides matching TRBD2. V lost 3 bases, J lost 3 bases, and 7 bases stayed unmatched. Germline lookup yields CDR1 LNHDA and CDR2 SQIVND (reference sequence). The CDR3 runs to 16 residues. The CDR3 region is CASSILRGSDTGELFF. The CDR3 DNA sequence: TGTGCCAGTAGTATCCTCCGCGGGAGCGACACCGGGGAGCTGTTTTTT.

DNA for the CDR3: TGTGCCAGCAGCTTATATTTGAATTCACCCCTCCACTTT. As protein: CASSLYLNSPLHF. This chain connects TRBV7-3 to TRBJ1-6; D is ambiguous. Germline V gene lookup returns CDR1 SGHTA and CDR2 FQGTGA. Trimming removed 2 bases at V and 7 bases at J, with 6 bases between. The CDR3 extends over 13 amino acids.

The chain carries TRBV5-1 and TRBJ2-3; 7 bases fit TRBD2. The CDR3 sequence is 15 residues long. The V gene end was trimmed by 0 bases and the J gene end by 1 base; junction bases not matched to a gene: 2. CDR1 is SGHRS, CDR2 YFSETQ, per germline. CDR3 in amino acids: CASSLAAGGTDTQYF. The CDR3 nucleotides read TGCGCCAGCAGCTTGGCGGCGGGAGGCACAGATACGCAGTATTTT.

This chain links TRBV19 with TRBJ2-5; D ambiguous. Germline V gene data show CDR1 as LNHDA and CDR2 as SQIVND (reference sequence). The V gene lost 7 bases and the J gene lost 1 base, with 13 bases spanning the gap. This CDR3 region has 14 residues. The CDR3 loop reads CASTPGRSQETQYF. The CDR3 coding sequence is TGTGCCAGTACTCCCGGCAGGTCCCAAGAGACCCAGTACTTC.

The chain employs TRBV29-1 and TRBJ2-6, with 7 bases that match TRBD1. Germline CDR1 and CDR2: SQVTM and ANQGSEA. The junction had 11 bases not matched to a gene; V was cut back by 7 bases and J by 2 bases. The CDR3 has 16 amino acids. CDR3 in DNA: TGCAGCGCCCGATCCACAGGGGTCGCTGGGGCCAACGTCCTGACTTTC. Protein: CSARSTGVAGANVLTF.

This clone occurred once. At one end the junction does not follow the germline gene, possibly because of a read error. The chain has TRBV7-7 and TRBJ2-2; D ambiguous. Germline values: CDR1 SSHAT, CDR2 FNYEAQ (reference sequence). The CDR3 spans 14 residues. CDR3 coding DNA: TGTGCTAGCAGCAAAGTCCCTGGGGCCGGGGAGCTGTTTTTT. This encodes CASSKVPGAGELFF.

This chain joins TRBV14 and TRBJ1-1; weak D call: TRBD1 (6 bases). The CDR3 is 16 amino acids. Germline V gene sequence: CDR1 SGHDN, CDR2 FVKESK. V shed 0 bases and J shed 10 bases, with 21 bases lying between them. This chain's CDR3 is CASSQDQPGASPGAFF. CDR3 nucleotides: TGTGCCAGCAGCCAAGATCAGCCGGGGGCCTCACCCGGAGCTTTCTTT.

Notes on this clone: Germline and junction disagree at one end, which may indicate a read error. This chain connects TRBV28 to TRBJ2-5, with D hard to call. CDR3 size: 12 residues. Per the germline V gene, CDR1 is MDHEN and CDR2 is SYDVKM. CDR3 sequence (DNA): TGTGCCAGCAGCCCAGACCAACAGACCCAGTACTTC. Translating it yields CASSPDQQTQYF.

The chain links TRBV28 to TRBJ2-7, with D unclear. Germline V gives CDR1 MDHEN, CDR2 SYDVKM. The CDR3 runs 14 residues. The V gene lost 6 bases and the J gene lost 0 bases, with 12 bases spanning the gap. The CDR3 here is CASSTPGYSYEQYF. DNA of the CDR3: TGTGCCAGCAGCACCCCGGGCTACTCCTACGAGCAGTACTTC.

The rearrangement joins TRBV6-5 to TRBJ2-3; no reliable D call. Germline values: CDR1 MNHEY, CDR2 SVGAGI. V lost 4 bases and J lost 1, with 15 bases in between. The CDR3 has 16 amino acids. In nucleotides, the CDR3 is TGTGCCAGCAGTTTGGACGGAGTCCAGGGCACAGATACGCAGTATTTT. The encoded protein is CASSLDGVQGTDTQYF.